This T cell receptor (beta chain) is drawn from a study of control samples from healthy donors and cancer patients. V gave up 0 bases and J gave up 3 bases; unmatched junction bases: 12. Germline loops: CDR1 SGDLS, CDR2 YYNGEE. The CDR3 contains 21 residues. Generated by immunoSEQ multiplex PCR, the TCRdb table keeps only in-frame clones and is missing some. The sample has 85,000 to 95,000 clones, around 90% seen once. This sequence originates from an older woman in good health. J is TRBJ2-1 and V is TRBV9; TRBD2 matches 16 bases. Sequencing was performed on blood. CDR3: CASSVADGTSGRAKDYNEQFF. CDR3 coding DNA: TGTGCCAGCAGCGTAGCGGACGGGACTAGCGGGAGGGCTAAGGACTACAATGAGCAGTTCTTC.